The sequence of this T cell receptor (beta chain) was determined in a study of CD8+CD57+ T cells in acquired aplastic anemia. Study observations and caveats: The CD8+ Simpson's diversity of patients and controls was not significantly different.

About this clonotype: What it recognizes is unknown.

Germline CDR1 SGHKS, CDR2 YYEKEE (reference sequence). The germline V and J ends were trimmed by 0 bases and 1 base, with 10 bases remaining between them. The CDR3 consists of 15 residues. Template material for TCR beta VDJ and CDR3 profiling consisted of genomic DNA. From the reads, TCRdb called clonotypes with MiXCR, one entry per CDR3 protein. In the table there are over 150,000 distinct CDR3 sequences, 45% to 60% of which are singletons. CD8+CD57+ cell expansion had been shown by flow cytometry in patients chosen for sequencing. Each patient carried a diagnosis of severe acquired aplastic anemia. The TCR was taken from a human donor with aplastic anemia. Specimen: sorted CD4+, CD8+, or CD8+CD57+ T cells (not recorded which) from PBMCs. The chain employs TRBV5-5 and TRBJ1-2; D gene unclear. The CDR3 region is CASSLERYYNYGYTF. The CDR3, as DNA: TGTGCCAGCAGCTTGGAACGATATTATAACTATGGCTACACCTTC.